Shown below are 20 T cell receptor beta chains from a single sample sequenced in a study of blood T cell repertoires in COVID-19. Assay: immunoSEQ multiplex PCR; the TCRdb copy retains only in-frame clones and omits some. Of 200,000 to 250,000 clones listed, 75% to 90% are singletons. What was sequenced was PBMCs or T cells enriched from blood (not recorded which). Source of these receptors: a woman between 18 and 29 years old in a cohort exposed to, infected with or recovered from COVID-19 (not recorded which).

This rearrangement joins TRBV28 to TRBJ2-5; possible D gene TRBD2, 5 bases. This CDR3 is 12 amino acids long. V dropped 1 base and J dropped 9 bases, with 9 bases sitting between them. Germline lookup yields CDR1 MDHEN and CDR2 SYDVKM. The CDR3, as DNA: TGTGCCAGCAGTTTATCGGAGGCGGCCCAGTACTTC. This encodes CASSLSEAAQYF.

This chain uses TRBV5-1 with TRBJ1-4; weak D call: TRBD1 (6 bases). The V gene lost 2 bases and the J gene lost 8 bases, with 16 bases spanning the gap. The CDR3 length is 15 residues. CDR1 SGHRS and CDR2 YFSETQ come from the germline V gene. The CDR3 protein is CASSLQGATREKLFF. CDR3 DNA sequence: TGCGCCAGCAGCTTACAGGGAGCCACCCGAGAAAAACTGTTTTTT.

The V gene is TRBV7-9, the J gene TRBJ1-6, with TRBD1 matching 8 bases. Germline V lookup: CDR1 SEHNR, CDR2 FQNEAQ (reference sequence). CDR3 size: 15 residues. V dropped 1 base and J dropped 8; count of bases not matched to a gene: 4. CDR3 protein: CASSLEDRAYSPLHF. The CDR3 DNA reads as TGTGCCAGCAGCTTAGAGGACAGGGCGTATTCACCCCTCCACTTT. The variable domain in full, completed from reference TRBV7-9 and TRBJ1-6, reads DTGVSQNPRHKITKRGQNVTFRCDPISEHNRLYWYRQTLGQGPEFLTYFQNEAQLEKSRLLSDRFSAERPKGSFSTLEIQRTEQGDSAMYLCASSLEDRAYSPLHFGNGTRLTVT.

CDR3 protein: CASSPPTGTEKLFF. The CDR3 DNA is TGTGCCAGCAGCCCACCGACAGGGACTGAAAAACTGTTTTTT. The J gene is TRBJ1-4, the V gene TRBV7-9; 7 bases match TRBD1. This CDR3 has 14 amino acids. The germline gives CDR1 SEHNR, CDR2 FQNEAQ (reference sequence). V shed 5 bases, J shed 7 bases, and the junction held 7 bases outside the gene matches.

The CDR3 coding sequence is TGTGCCACCGGACTAGCGGGAGCGAATATGAAGGGTGAGCAGTTCTTC. Amino acids: CATGLAGANMKGEQFF. V and J are TRBV24-1 and TRBJ2-1; 13 bases line up with TRBD2. The germline V gene has CDR1 KGHDR and CDR2 SFDVKD. V was clipped by 9 bases and J by 9 bases; unmatched bases: 13. This CDR3 spans 16 amino acids.

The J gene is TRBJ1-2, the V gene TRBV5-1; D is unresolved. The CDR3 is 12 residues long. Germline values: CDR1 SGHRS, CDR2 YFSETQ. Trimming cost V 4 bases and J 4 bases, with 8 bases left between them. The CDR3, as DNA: TGCGCCAGCAGCCCGGAGACCTATGGCTACACCTTC. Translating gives CASSPETYGYTF.

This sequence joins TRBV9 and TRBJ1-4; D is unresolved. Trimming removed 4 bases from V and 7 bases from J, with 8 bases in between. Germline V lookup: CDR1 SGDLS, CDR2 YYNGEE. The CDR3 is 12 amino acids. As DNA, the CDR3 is TGTGCCAGCAGCTTTTCCGGTGAAAAACTGTTTTTT. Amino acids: CASSFSGEKLFF.

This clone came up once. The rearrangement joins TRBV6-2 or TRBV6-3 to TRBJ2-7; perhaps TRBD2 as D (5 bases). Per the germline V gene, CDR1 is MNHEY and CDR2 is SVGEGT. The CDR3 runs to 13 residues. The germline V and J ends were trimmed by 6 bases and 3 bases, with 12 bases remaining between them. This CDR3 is CASSPTGDYEQYF. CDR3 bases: TGTGCCAGCAGCCCAACCGGGGACTACGAGCAGTACTTC.

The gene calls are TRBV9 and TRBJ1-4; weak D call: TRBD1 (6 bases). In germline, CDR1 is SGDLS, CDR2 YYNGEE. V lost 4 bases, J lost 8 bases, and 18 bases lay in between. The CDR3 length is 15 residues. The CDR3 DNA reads TGTGCCAGCAGCATCCAGGACAGCGGGAAGGAAAAACTGTTTTTT. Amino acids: CASSIQDSGKEKLFF.

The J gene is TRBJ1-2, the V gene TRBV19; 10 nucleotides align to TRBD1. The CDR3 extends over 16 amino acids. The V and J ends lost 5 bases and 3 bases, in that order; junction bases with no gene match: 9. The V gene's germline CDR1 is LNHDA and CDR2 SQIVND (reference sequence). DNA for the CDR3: TGTGCCAGTAGTCCGACCGGGACAGGGGACTACTATGGCTACACCTTC. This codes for CASSPTGTGDYYGYTF.

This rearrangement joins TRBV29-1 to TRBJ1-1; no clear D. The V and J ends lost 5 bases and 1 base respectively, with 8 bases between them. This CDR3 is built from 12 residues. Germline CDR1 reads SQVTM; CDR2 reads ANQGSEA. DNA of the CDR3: TGCAGCGTTATGGAGCAGAACACTGAAGCTTTCTTT. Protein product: CSVMEQNTEAFF.

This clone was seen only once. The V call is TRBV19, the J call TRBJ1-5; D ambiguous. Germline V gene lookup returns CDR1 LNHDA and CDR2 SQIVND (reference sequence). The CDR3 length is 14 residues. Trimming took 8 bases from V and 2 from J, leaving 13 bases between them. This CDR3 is CASSGSGGNQPQHF. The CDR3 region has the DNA TGTGCCAGTTCCGGGTCCGGAGGCAATCAGCCCCAGCATTTT.

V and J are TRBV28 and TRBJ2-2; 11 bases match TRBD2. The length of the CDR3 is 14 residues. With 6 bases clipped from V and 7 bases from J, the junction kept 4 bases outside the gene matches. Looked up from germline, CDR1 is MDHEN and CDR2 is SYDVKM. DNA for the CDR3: TGTGCCAGCAGGCCGGGACTAGCGGTCGGGGAGCTGTTTTTT. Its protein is CASRPGLAVGELFF.

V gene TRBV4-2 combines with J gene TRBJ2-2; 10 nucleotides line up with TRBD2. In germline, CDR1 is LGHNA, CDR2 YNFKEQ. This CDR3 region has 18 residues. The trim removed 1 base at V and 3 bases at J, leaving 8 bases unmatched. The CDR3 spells CASSQVGLAGVDTGELFF. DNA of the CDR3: TGTGCCAGCAGCCAAGTCGGCCTAGCGGGAGTGGACACCGGGGAGCTGTTTTTT.

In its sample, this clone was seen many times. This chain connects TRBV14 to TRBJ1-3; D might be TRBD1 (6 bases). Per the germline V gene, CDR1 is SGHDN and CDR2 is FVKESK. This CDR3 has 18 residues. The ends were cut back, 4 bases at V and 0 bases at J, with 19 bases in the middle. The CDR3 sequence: CASSRLLGGALSGNTIYF. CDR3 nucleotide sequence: TGTGCCAGCAGCCGGCTTCTGGGGGGGGCCCTCTCTGGAAACACCATATATTTT.

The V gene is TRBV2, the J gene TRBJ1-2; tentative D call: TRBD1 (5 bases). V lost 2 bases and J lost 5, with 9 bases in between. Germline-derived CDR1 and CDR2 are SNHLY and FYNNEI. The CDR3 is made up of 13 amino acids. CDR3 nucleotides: TGTGCCAGCAGTGAAAGACAGATTTATGGCTACACCTTC. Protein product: CASSERQIYGYTF.

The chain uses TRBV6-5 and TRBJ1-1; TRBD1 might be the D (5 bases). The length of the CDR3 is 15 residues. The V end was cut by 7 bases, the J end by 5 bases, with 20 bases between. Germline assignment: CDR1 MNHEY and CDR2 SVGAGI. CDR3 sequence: CASTEQGLVRTEAFF. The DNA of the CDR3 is TGTGCCAGCACCGAGCAGGGACTTGTTCGGACTGAAGCTTTCTTT.

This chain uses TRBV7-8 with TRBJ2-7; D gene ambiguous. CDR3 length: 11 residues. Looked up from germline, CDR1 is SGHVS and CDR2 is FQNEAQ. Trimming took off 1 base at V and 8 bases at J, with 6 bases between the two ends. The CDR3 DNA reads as TGTGCCAGCAGCTTAGTCTGGCAGCAGTACTTC. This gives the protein CASSLVWQQYF.

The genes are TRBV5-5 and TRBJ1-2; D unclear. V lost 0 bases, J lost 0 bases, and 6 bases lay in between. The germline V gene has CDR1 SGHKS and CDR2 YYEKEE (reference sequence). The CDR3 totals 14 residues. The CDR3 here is CASSLDSSNYGYTF. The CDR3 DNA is TGTGCCAGCAGCTTGGACAGCTCTAACTATGGCTACACCTTC.

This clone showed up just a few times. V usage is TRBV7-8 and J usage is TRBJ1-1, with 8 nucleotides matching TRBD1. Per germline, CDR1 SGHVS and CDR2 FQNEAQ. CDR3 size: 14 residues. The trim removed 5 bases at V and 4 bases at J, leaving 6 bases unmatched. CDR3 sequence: CASSGQGMGTEAFF. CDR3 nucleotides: TGTGCCAGCAGCGGACAGGGAATGGGCACTGAAGCTTTCTTT.